These T cell receptor beta chains were read from a single sample in a study of identical twins. MiXCR, run by TCRdb on the 5' RACE reads, gives a single entry per CDR3 protein. The profile shows over 250,000 distinct CDR3 sequences, roughly 10% of them singletons. The sample was also reused in another study, on yellow fever vaccine responses in identical twins.

The specimen was CD8+ T cells sorted from blood. The receptor set was obtained from a woman aged 18-29 years in good health. The conserved cysteine and the conserved F or W are not part of the CDR3 here. Fields, in order: CDR3 length, V gene, CDR3 protein.

length: 15
V: TRBV4-3
CDR3: ASSRDRALLSGAEAF

length: 11
V: TRBV10-3
CDR3: ASQQGVWEKLF

length: 11
V: TRBV12-3/TRBV12-4
CDR3: ASSLILGARLY

length: 12
V: TRBV29-1
CDR3: SVIPGQGIDEQF

length: 14
V: TRBV7-9
CDR3: ASSPLGGASYNEQF

length: 12
V: TRBV7-9
CDR3: ASSDTSGNYGYT

length: 14
V: TRBV25-1
CDR3: ASSKAGSPYNSPLH

length: 13
V: TRBV27
CDR3: ASRDLPQGPYEQY

length: 14
V: TRBV2
CDR3: ASRDPGTALNTEAF

length: 13
V: TRBV20-1
CDR3: SARRQGEVTGELF

length: 12
V: TRBV7-2
CDR3: ASSPGGSGYGYT

length: 16
V: TRBV6-2/TRBV6-3
CDR3: ASSYWETGYEGTGELF

length: 14
V: TRBV6-2/TRBV6-3
CDR3: ASSLLTGARQETQY

length: 11
V: TRBV4-3
CDR3: ASSQESLSEQY

length: 11
V: TRBV7-2
CDR3: ASSALLDYEQY

length: 16
V: TRBV28
CDR3: ASSLWGQGASGANVLT

length: 12
V: TRBV27
CDR3: ASSTRGWTGELF

length: 19
V: TRBV27
CDR3: ASSLTGLRESGVWVHDEQF

length: 16
V: TRBV4-3
CDR3: ASSQVIAGVEGYNEQF

length: 13
V: TRBV20-1
CDR3: SAVLWDTYSYEQY

length: 11
V: TRBV29-1
CDR3: SVTGANTDTQY

length: 11
V: TRBV29-1
CDR3: SVREFGGNTIY

length: 12
V: TRBV7-2
CDR3: ASSLDVGLYEQY

length: 14
V: TRBV9
CDR3: ASSVNRGEDKNIQY

length: 18
V: TRBV6-2/TRBV6-3
CDR3: ASSYDYRGASPKPTDTQY

length: 13
V: TRBV4-1
CDR3: ASSQVPDVTGELF